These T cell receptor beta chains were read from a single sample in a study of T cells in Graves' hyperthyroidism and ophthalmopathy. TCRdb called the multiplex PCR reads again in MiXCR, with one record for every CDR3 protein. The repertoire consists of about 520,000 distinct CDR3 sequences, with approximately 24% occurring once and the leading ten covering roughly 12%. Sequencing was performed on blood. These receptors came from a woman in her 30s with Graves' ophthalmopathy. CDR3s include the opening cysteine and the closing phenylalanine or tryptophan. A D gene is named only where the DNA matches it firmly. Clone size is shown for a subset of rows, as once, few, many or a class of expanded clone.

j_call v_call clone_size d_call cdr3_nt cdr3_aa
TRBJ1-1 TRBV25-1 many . TGTGCCAGCAGTGGAATCCAACTTAACACTGAAGCTTTCTTT CASSGIQLNTEAFF
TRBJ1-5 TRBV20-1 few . TGCAGTGCTAGTCGGGACCTCCTCAATCAGCCCCAGCATTTT CSASRDLLNQPQHF
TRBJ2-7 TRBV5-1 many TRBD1 TGCGCCAGCAGCCCCTCGACAGGGGGGTTAAGAGAGCAGTACTTC CASSPSTGGLREQYF
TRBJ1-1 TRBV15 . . TGTGCCACCGACACGGGAGGGGAGAACACTGAAGCTTTCTTT CATDTGGENTEAFF
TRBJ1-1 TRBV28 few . TGTGCCAGCGGAGGGGGTAGTACTGAAGCTTTCTTT CASGGGSTEAFF
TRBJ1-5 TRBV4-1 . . TGCGCCAGCAGCCAAGATAACAACAATCAGCCCCAGCATTTT CASSQDNNNQPQHF
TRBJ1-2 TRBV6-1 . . TGTGCCAGCAGTGAATGGAAAGATGGCTACACCTTC CASSEWKDGYTF
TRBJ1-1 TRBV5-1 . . TGCGCCAGCAGCGACCGGAACACTGAAGCTCTCTTT CASSDRNTEALF
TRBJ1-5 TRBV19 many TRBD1 TGTGCCAGTTCGATCCGAACAGGGGGAAGTAATCAGCCCCAGCATTTT CASSIRTGGSNQPQHF
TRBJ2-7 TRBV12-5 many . TGTGCTAGTGGTTCCAACTACGAGCAGTACTTC CASGSNYEQYF
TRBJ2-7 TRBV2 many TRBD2 TGTGCCAGCAGTGAAAGCGGGGGGGCCGGATCGTGGGTCTACGAGCAGTACTTC CASSESGGAGSWVYEQYF
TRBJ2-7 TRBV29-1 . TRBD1 TGCAGCGTTGAAATGCCAGGGGGCTACGAGCAGTACTTC CSVEMPGGYEQYF